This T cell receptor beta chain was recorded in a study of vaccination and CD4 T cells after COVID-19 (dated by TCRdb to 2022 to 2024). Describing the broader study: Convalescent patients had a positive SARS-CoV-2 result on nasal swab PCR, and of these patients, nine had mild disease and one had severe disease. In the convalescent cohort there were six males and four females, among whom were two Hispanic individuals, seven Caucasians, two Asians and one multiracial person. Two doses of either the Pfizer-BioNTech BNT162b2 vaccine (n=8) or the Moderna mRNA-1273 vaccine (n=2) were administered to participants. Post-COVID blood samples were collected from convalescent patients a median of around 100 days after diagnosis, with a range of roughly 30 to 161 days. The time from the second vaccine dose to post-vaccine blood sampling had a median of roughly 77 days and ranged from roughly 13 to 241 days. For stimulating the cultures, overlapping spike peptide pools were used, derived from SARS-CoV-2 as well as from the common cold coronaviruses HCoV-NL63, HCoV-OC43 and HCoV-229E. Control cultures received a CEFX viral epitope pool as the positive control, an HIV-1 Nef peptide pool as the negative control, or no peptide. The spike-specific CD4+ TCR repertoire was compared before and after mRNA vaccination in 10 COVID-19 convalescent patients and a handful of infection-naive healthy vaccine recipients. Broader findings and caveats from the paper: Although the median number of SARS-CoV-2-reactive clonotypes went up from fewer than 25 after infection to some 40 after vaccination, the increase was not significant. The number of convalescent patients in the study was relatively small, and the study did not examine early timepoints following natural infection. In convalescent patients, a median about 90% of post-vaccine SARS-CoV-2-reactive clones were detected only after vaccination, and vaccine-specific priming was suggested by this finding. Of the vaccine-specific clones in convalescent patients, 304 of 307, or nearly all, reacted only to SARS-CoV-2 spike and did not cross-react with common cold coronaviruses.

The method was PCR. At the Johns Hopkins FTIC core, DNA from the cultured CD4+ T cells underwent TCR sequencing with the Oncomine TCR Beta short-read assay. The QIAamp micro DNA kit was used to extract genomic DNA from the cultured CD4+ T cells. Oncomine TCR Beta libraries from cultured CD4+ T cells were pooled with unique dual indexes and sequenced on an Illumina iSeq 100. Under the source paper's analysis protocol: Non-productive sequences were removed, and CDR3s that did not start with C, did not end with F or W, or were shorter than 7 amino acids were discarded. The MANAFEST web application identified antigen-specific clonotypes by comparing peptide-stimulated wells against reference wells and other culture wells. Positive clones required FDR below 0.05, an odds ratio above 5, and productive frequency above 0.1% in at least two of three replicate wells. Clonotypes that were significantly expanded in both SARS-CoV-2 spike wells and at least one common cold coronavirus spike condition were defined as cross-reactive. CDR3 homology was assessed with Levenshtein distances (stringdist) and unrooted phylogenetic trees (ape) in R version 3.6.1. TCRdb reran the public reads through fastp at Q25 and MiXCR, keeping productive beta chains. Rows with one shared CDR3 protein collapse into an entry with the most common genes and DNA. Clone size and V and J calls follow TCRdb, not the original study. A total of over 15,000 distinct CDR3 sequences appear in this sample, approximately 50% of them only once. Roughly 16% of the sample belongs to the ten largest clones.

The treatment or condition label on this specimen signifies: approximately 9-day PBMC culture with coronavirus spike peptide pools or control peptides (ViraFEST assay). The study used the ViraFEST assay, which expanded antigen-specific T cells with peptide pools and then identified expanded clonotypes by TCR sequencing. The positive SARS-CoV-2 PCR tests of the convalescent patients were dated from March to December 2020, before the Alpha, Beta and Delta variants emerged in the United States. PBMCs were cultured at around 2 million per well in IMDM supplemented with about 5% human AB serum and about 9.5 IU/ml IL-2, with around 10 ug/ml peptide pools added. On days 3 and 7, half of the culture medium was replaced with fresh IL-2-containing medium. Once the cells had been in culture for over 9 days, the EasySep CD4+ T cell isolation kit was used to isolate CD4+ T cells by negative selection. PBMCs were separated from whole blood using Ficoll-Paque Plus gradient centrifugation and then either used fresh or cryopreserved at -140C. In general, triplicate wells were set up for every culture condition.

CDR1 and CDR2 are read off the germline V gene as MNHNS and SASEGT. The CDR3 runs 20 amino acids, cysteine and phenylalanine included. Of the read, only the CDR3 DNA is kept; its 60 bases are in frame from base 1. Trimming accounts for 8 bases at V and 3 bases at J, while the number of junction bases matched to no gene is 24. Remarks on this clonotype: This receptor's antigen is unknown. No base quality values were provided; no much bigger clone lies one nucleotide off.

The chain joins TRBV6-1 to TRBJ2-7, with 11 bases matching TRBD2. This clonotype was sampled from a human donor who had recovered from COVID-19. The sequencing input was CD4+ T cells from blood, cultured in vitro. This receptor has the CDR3 CASYGGEQIGSGGAIYEQYF. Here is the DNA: TGTGCCAGCTACGGGGGAGAACAAATCGGTAGCGGGGGGGCTATCTACGAGCAGTACTTC.